The 13 T cell receptor beta chains listed next were all sequenced from one sample in a study of PD-L1 blockade in urothelial cancer. Time point meaning: pretreatment peripheral blood. Produced via immunoSEQ multiplex PCR; TCRdb's table is partial and in-frame only. Here the sample spans around 86,000 clones, approximately 86% being singletons. The sample was PBMCs, taken around atezolizumab (anti-PD-L1) treatment. The receptors stem from a man aged 40-50 years with urothelial cancer.

V usage is TRBV19 and J usage is TRBJ2-1; 15 positions match TRBD2. The CDR3 is 16 residues long. Germline-derived CDR1 and CDR2 are LNHDA and SQIVND (reference sequence). V shed 5 bases, J shed 9 bases, and the junction held 8 bases outside the gene matches. The CDR3 nucleotides are TGTGCCAGTAGTGCCCCGGGACTAGCGGGAGGTAGTGAGCAGTTCTTC. It encodes CASSAPGLAGGSEQFF. The entire variable domain, with the rest obtained from reference TRBV19 and TRBJ2-1, is as follows: DGGITQSPKYLFRKEGQNVTLSCEQNLNHDAMYWYRQDPGQGLRLIYYSQIVNDFQKGDIAEGYSVSREKKESFPLTVTSAQKNPTAFYLCASSAPGLAGGSEQFFGPGTRLTVL.

This sequence joins TRBV30 and TRBJ2-7; TRBD2 matches at 7 bases. V was clipped by 2 bases and J by 6 bases; unmatched bases: 4. CDR3 length equals 12 residues. The germline CDR1 and CDR2 sequences are GTSNPN and SVGIG (reference sequence). The CDR3 DNA follows: TGTGCCTGGAGTCATCCGGGGGGCGAGCAGTACTTC. Translating it yields CAWSHPGGEQYF. Supplemented by reference TRBV30 and TRBJ2-7, the full variable domain reads SQTIHQWPATLVQPVGSPLSLECTVEGTSNPNLYWYRQAAGRGLQLLFYSVGIGQISSEVPQNLSASRPQDRQFILSSKKLLLSDSGFYLCAWSHPGGEQYFGPGTRLTVT.

This sequence joins TRBV14 and TRBJ1-1; unclear D gene. CDR3 length equals 13 residues. Germline assignment: CDR1 SGHDN and CDR2 FVKESK. The ends were cut back, 4 bases at V and 4 bases at J, with 10 bases in the middle. The CDR3 coding sequence is TGTGCCAGCAGCCTGATGGAGGCCACTGAAGCTTTCTTT. Protein: CASSLMEATEAFF.

V gene TRBV5-4 combines with J gene TRBJ2-7, with 8 bases lining up with TRBD1. Germline trimming cut 4 bases from V and 5 bases from J; bases unmatched to any gene: 5. Looked up from germline, CDR1 is SGHNT and CDR2 is YYREEE (reference sequence). This CDR3 has 13 amino acids. The CDR3 DNA follows: TGTGCCAGCAGCCAAGACAGGGGAGACGAGCAGTACTTC. It codes for CASSQDRGDEQYF.

This clone has just one count. The chain joins TRBV19 to TRBJ1-5; 7 nucleotides line up with TRBD1. Germline assignment: CDR1 LNHDA and CDR2 SQIVND (reference sequence). Trimming cost V 10 bases and J 4 bases; bases outside gene matches: 7. The CDR3 length is 13 residues. CDR3 DNA sequence: TGTGCCACTTCCGGGACAGTGAATCAGCCCCAGCATTTT. It specifies CATSGTVNQPQHF.

The chain links TRBV6-5 to TRBJ2-1; a weak D match, TRBD2 (6 bases). Looked up from germline, CDR1 is MNHEY and CDR2 is SVGAGI. The CDR3 totals 15 residues. Trimming pared 2 bases from V and 1 base from J, leaving 9 bases between. The CDR3 sequence is CASSYEGRSYNEQFF. The DNA for the CDR3 is TGTGCCAGCAGTTACGAGGGGAGGTCCTACAATGAGCAGTTCTTC.

The CDR3 spells CSAAGATTEAFF. As DNA, the CDR3 is TGCAGCGCCGCGGGCGCAACCACTGAAGCTTTCTTT. The V call is TRBV29-1, the J call TRBJ1-1; D unresolved. The ends were cut back, 7 bases at V and 4 bases at J, with 13 bases in the middle. This CDR3 comprises 12 residues. Germline CDR1 reads SQVTM; CDR2 reads ANQGSEA.

The chain combines TRBV6-1 with TRBJ1-5; TRBD1 agrees at 7 bases. The CDR3 totals 14 residues. Per germline, CDR1 MNHNS and CDR2 SASEGT. The V gene end was trimmed by 6 bases and the J gene end by 4 bases; junction bases not matched to a gene: 6. The CDR3 DNA reads as TGTGCCAGCAGCGAGGGGGCTAGGAATCAGCCCCAGCATTTT. Its protein product is CASSEGARNQPQHF.

The chain carries TRBV7-9 and TRBJ2-3, with 8 bases lining up with TRBD2. This CDR3 contains 15 residues. The germline V gene has CDR1 SEHNR and CDR2 FQNEAQ (reference sequence). V lost 2 bases, J lost 6 bases, and 7 bases stayed unmatched. The CDR3 protein is CASSLTSGSMDTQYF. The CDR3 coding sequence is TGTGCCAGCAGCTTAACCAGCGGGAGTATGGATACGCAGTATTTT.

The V gene is TRBV2, the J gene TRBJ2-1, with TRBD2 identical over 10 bases. Germline values: CDR1 SNHLY, CDR2 FYNNEI. V was pared by 10 bases and J by 8 bases, with 8 bases of the junction left unmatched. There are 13 residues in the CDR3. CDR3 bases: TGTGCCACCAAGCGGGAGGGCCAAGATGAGCAGTTCTTC. Translated: CATKREGQDEQFF.

CDR3 sequence: CASRDRDRGSQETQYF. The CDR3 coding sequence is TGTGCCAGCAGGGATCGGGACAGGGGGTCCCAAGAGACCCAGTACTTC. V usage is TRBV28 and J usage is TRBJ2-5, with 11 positions matching TRBD1. The CDR3 is made up of 16 amino acids. V lost 6 bases, J lost 1 base, and 7 bases stayed unmatched. CDR1 and CDR2 (germline): MDHEN, SYDVKM.

V gene TRBV5-1 combines with J gene TRBJ1-3; D is perhaps TRBD1 (6 bases). The CDR3 has 14 residues. The V end lost 1 base, the J end lost 6 bases, and 11 bases lay between the germline ends. The germline gives CDR1 SGHRS, CDR2 YFSETQ. The CDR3 nucleotides are TGCGCCAGCAGCTTGAACCAGGGGCAAAACACCATATATTTT. This encodes CASSLNQGQNTIYF.

This clone has just one count. The chain combines TRBV29-1 with TRBJ2-6; 9 bases are a match to TRBD1. This CDR3 has 15 amino acids. The germline gives CDR1 SQVTM, CDR2 ANQGSEA. With 6 bases clipped from V and 2 bases from J, the junction kept 5 bases outside the gene matches. The CDR3 bases are TGCAGCGTCGGGACAGGGCGGCCTGGGGCCAACGTCCTGACTTTC. Residues: CSVGTGRPGANVLTF.